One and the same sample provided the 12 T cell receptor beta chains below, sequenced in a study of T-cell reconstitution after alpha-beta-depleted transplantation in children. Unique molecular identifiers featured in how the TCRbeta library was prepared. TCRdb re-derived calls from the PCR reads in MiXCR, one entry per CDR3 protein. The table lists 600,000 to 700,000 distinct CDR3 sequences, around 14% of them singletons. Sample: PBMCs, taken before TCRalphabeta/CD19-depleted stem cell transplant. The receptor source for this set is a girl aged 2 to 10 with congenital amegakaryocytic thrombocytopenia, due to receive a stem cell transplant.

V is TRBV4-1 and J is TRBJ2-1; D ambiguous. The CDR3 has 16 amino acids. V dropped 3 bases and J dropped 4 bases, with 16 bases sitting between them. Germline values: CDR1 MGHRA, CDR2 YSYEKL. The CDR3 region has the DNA TGCGCCAGCAGCCACCCAGCGCAGGAGCTATACAATGAGCAGTTCTTC. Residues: CASSHPAQELYNEQFF.

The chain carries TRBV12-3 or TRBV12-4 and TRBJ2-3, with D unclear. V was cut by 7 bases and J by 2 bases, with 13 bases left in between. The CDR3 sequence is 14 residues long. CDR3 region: CASTITDATDTQYF. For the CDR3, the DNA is TGTGCCAGCACCATAACGGACGCCACAGATACGCAGTATTTT.

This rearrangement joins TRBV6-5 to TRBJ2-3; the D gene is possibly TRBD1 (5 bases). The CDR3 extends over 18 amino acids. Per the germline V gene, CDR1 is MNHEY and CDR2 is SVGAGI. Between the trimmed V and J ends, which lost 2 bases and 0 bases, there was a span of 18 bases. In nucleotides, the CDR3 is TGTGCCAGCAGTTACGGGATCTCTGGGGCCTTTAGCACAGATACGCAGTATTTT. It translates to CASSYGISGAFSTDTQYF.

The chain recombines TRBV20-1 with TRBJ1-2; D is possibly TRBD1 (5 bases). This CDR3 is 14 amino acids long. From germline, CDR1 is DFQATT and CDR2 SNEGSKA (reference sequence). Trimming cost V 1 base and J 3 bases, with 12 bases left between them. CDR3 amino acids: CSARGPGRDYGYTF. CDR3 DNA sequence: TGCAGTGCTAGAGGTCCGGGGCGAGACTATGGCTACACCTTC.

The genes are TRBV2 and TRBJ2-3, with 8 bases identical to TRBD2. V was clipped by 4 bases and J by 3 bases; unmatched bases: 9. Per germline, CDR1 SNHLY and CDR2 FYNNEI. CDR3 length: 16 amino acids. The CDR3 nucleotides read TGTGCCAGCAGTGTCCGGGGGGGTGTGGGGACAGATACGCAGTATTTT. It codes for CASSVRGGVGTDTQYF.

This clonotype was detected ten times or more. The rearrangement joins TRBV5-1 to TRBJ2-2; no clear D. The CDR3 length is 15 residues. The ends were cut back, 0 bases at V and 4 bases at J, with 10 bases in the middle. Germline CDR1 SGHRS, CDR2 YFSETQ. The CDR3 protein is CASSLGHLFTGELFF. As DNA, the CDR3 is TGCGCCAGCAGCTTGGGACACCTCTTCACCGGGGAGCTGTTTTTT.

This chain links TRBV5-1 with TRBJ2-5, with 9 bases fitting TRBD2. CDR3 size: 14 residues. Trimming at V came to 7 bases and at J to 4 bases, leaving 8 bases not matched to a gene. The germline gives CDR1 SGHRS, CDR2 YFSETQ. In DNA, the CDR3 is TGCGCCAGCGGTGCTAGCGGGACGGTAGAGACCCAGTACTTC. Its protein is CASGASGTVETQYF.

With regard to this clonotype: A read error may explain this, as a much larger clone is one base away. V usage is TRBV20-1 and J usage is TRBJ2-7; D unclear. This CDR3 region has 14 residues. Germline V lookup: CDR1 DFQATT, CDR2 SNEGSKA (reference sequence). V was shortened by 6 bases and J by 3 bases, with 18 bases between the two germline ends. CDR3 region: CSAASGGLFYEQYF. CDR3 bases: TGCAGTGCAGCCTCTGGCGGCCTGTTCTACGAGCAGTACTTC.

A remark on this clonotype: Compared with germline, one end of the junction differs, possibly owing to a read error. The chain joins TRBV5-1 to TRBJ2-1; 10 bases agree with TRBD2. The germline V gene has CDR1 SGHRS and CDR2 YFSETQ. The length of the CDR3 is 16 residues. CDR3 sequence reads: CPSSAGLADSYNEQFF. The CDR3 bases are TGCCCCAGCAGCGCTGGACTAGCGGACTCCTACAATGAGCAGTTCTTC.

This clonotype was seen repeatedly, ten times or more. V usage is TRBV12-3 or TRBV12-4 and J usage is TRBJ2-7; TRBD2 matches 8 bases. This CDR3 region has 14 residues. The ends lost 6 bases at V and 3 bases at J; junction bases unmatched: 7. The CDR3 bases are TGTGCCAGCAGACGAACCCTAGCGGGCTACGAGCAGTACTTC. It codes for CASRRTLAGYEQYF.

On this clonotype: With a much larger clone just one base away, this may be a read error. The CDR3 nucleotides read TGCGCCAGCAGTCTTGAGGGGAAGAGTTCACCCTTCCACTTT. It is translated as CASSLEGKSSPFHF. The chain couples TRBV5-1 to TRBJ1-6; tentative D call: TRBD1 (5 bases). CDR1 is SGHRS, CDR2 YFSETQ, per germline. This CDR3 is built from 14 residues.

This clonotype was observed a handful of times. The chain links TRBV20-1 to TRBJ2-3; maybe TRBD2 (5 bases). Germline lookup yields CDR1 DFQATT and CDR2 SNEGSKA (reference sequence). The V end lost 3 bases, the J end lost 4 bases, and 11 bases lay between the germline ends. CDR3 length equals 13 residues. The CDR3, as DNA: TGCAGTGCTAGCCGGGTAGCGCCAGATACGCAGTATTTT. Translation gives CSASRVAPDTQYF.